The present entry profiles one T cell receptor beta chain with its context. No antigen is known for it. TCRdb keeps only in-frame clones here, not all; method: immunoSEQ multiplex PCR. This sample has about 150,000 clones; roughly nine tenths occur once, and the top ten carry around 3%. From germline, CDR1 is MNHNS and CDR2 SASEGT. The length of the CDR3 is 11 residues. V was pared by 2 bases and J by 14 bases, with 12 bases between. This sample is drawn from a study of T cell responses to AZD1222 COVID-19 vaccine. Overall study: Second-dose recipients at about 4 or about 12 weeks were treated as one pooled group. Study-wide points: Sampling that yielded the repertoires occurred only after the peak T cell response.

The J gene is TRBJ2-5, the V gene TRBV6-1; no reliable D call. Sequences were derived from peripheral blood, sampled on day 0 of AZD1222 vaccination. This clonotype originated in an adult in good health. The CDR3 loop is CASSELWGPYF. In DNA, the CDR3 is TGTGCCAGCAGTGAACTGTGGGGTCCCTACTTC.